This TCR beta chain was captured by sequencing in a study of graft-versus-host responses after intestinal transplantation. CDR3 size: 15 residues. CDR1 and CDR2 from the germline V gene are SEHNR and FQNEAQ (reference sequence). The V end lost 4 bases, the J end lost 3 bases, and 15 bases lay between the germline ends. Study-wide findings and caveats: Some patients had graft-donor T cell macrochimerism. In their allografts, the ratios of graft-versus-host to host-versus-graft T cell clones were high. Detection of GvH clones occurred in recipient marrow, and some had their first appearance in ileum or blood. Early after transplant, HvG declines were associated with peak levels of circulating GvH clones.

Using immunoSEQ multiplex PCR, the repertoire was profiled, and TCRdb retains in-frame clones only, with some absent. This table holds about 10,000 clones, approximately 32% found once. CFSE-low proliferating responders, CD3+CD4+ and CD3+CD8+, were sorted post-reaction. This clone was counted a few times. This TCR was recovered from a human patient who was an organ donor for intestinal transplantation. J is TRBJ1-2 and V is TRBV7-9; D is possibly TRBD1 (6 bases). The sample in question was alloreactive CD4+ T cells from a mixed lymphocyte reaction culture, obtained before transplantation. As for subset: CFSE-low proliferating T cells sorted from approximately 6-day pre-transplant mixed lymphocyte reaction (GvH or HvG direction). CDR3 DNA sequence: TGTGCCAGCAGCTCCTACAGGGTTTACGACTATGGCTACACCTTC. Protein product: CASSSYRVYDYGYTF.